This paragraph reports one TCR beta chain. The sample comes from a study of blood T cell repertoires in COVID-19. Measured with immunoSEQ multiplex PCR; TCRdb has only the in-frame clones, and not every one. The table lists about 59,000 clones, approximately 84% of them singletons. V lost 6 bases and J 1 base, leaving 10 bases between the germline ends. The CDR3 loop spans 13 amino acids. Germline values: CDR1 MNHEY, CDR2 SVGAGI. The sample taken for sequencing was peripheral blood. This chain links TRBV6-5 with TRBJ2-7, with a weak D call TRBD1 (6 bases). The receptor's source is a man older than 75 in a cohort sampled during active COVID-19. As DNA, the CDR3 is TGTGCCAGCAGGGGGGACACTTCCTACGAGCAGTACTTC. Translated: CASRGDTSYEQYF.